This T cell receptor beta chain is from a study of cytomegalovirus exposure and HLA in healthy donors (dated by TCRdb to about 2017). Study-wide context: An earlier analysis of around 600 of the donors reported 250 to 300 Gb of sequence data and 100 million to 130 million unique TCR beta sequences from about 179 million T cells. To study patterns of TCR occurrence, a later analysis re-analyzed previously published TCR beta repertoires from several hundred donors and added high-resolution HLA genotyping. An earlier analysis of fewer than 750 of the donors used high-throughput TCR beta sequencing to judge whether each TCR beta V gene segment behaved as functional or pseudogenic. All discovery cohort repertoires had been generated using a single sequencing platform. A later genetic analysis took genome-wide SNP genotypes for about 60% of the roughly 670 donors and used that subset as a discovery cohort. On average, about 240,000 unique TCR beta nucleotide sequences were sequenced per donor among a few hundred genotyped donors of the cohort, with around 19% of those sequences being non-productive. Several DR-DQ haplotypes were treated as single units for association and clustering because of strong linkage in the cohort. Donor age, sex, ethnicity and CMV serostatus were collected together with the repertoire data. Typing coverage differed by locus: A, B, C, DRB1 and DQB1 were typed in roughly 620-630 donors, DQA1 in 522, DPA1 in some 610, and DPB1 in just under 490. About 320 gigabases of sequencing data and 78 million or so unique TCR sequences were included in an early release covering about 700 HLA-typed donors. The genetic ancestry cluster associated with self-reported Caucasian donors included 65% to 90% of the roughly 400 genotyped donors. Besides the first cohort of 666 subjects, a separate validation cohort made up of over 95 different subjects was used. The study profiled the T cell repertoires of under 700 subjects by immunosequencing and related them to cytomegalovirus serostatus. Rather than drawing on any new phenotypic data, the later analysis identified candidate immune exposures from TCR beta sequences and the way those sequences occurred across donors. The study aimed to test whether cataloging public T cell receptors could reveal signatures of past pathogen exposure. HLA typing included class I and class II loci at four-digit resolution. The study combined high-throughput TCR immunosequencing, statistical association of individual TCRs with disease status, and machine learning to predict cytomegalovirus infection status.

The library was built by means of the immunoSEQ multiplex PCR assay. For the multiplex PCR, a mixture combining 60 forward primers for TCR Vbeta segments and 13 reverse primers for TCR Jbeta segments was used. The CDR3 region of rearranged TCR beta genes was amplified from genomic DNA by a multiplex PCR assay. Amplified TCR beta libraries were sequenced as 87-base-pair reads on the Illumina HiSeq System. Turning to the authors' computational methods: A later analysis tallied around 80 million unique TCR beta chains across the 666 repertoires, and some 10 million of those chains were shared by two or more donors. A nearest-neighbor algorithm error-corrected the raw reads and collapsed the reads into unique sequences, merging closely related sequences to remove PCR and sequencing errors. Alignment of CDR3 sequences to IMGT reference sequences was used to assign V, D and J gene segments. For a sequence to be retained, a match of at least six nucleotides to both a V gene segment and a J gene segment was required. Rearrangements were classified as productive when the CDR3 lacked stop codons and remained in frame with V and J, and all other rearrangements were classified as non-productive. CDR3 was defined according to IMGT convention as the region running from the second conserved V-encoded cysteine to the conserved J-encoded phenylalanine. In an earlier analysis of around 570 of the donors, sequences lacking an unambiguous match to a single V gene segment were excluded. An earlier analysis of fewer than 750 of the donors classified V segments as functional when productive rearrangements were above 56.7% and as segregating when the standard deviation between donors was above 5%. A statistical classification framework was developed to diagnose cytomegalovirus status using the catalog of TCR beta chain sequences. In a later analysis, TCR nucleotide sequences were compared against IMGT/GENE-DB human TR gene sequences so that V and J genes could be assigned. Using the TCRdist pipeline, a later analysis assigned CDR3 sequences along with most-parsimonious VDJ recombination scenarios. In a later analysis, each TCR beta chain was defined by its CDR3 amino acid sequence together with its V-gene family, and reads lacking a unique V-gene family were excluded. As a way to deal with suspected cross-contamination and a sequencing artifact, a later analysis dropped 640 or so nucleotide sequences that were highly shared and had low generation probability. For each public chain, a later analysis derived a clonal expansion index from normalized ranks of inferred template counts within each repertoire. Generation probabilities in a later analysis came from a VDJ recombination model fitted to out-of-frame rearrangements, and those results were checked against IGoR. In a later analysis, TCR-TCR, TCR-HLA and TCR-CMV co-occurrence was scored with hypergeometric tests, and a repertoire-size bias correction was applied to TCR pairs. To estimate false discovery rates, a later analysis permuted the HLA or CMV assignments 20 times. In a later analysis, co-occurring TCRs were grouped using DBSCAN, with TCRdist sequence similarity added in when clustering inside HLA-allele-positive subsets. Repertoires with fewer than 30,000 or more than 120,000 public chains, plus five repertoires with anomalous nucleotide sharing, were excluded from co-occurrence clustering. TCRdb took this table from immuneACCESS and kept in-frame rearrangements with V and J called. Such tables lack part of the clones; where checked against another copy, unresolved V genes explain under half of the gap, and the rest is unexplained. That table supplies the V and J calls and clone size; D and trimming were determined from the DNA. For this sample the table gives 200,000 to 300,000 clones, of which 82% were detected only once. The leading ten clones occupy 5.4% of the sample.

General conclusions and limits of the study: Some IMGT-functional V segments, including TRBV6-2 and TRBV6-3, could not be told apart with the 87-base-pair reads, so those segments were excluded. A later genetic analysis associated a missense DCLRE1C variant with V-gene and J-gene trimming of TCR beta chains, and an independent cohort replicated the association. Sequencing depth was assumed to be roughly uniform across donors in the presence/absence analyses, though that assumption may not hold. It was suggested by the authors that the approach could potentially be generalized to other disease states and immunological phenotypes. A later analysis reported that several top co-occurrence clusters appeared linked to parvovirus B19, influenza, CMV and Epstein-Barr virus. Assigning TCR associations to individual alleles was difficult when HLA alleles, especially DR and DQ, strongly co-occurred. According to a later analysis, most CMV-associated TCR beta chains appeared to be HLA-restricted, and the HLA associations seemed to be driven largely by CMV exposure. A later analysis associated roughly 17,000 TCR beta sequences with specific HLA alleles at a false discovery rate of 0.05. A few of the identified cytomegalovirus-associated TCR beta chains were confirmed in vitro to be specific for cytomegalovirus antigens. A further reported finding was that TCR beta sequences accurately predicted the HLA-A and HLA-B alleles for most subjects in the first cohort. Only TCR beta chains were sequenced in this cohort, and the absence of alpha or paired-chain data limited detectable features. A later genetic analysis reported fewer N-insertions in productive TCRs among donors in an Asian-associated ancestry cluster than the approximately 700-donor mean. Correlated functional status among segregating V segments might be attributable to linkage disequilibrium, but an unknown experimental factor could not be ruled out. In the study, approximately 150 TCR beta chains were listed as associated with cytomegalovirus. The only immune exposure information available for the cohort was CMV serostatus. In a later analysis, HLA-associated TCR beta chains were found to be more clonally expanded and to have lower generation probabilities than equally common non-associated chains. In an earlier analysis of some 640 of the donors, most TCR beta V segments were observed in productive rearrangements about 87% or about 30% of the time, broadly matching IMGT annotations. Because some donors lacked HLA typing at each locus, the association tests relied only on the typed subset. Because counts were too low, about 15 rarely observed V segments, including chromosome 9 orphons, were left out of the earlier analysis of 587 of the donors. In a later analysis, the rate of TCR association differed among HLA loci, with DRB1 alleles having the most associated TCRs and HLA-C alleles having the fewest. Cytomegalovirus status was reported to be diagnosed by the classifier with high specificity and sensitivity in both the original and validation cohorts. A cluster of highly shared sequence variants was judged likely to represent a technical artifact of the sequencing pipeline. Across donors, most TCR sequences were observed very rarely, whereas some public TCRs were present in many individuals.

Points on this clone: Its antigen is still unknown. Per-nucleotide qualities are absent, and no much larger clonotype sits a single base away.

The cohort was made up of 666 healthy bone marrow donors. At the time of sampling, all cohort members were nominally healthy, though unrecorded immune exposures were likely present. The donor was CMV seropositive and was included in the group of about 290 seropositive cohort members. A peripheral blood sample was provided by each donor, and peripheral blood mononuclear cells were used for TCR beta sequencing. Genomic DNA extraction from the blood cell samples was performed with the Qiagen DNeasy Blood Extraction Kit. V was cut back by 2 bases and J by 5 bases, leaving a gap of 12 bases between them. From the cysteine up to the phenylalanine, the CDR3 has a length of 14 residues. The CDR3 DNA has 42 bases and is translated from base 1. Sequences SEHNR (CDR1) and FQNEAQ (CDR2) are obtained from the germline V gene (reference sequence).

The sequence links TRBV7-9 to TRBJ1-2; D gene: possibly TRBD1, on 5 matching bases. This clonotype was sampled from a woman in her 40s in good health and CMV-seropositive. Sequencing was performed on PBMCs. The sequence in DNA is TGTGCCAGCAGCTTACTGGAGGGGTTGTATGGCTACACCTTC. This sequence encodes CASSLLEGLYGYTF.